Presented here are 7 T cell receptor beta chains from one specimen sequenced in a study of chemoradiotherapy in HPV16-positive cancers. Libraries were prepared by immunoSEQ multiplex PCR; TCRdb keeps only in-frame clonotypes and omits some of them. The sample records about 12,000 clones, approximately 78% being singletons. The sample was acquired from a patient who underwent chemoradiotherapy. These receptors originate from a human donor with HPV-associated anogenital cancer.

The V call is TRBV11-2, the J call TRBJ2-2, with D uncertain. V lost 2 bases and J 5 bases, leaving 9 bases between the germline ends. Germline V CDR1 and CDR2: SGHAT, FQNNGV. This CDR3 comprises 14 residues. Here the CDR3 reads CASSLTGRTGELFF. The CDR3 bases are TGTGCCAGCAGCTTAACCGGACGAACCGGGGAGCTGTTTTTT. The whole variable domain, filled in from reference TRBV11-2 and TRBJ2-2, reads EAGVAQSPRYKIIEKRQSVAFWCNPISGHATLYWYQQILGQGPKLLIQFQNNGVVDDSQLPKDRFSAERLKGVDSTLKIQPAKLEDSAVYLCASSLTGRTGELFFGEGSRLTVL.

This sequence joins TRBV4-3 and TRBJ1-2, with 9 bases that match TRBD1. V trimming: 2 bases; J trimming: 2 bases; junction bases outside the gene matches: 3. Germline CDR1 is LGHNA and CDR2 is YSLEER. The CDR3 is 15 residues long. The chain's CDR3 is CASSQWTGANYGYTF. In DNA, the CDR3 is TGCGCCAGCAGCCAATGGACAGGGGCCAACTATGGCTACACCTTC.

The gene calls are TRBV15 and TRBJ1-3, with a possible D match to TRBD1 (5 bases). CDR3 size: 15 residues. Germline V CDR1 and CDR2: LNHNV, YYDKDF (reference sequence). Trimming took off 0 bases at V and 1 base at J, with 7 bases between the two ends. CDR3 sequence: CATSRDRGSGNTIYF. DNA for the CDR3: TGTGCCACCAGCAGAGATAGGGGTTCTGGAAACACCATATATTTT.

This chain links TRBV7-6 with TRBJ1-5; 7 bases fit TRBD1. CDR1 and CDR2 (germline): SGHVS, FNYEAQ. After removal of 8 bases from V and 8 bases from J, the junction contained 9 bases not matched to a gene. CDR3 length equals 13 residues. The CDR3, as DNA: TGTGCCAGCCAAGGGGGCCCCTCGGAGCCCCAGCATTTT. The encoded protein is CASQGGPSEPQHF. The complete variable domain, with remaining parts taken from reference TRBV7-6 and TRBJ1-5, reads GAGVSQSPRYKVTKRGQDVALRCDPISGHVSLYWYRQALGQGPEFLTYFNYEAQQDKSGLPNDRFSAERPEGSISTLTIQRTEQRDSAMYRCASQGGPSEPQHFGDGTRLSIL.

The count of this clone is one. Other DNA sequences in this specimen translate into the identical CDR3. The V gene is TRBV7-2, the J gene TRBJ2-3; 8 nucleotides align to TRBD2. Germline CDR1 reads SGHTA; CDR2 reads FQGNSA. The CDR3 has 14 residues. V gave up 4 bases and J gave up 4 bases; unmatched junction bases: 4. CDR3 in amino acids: CASSSGGRADTQYF. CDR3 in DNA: TGTGCCAGCAGCTCGGGAGGGCGCGCAGATACGCAGTATTTT.

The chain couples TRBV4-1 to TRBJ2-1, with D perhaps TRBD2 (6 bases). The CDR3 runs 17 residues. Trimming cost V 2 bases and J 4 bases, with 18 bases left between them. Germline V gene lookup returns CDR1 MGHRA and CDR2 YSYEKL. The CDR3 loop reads CASSQPTRRAGYNEQFF. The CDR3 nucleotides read TGCGCCAGCAGCCAACCCACCCGGAGGGCCGGGTACAATGAGCAGTTCTTC.

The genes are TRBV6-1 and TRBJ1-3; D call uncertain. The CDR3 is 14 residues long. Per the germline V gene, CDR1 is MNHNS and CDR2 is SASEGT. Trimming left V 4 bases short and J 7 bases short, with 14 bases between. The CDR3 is CASSVTGIWNTIYF. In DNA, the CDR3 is TGTGCCAGCAGTGTTACGGGGATTTGGAACACCATATATTTT.